The 26 T cell receptor beta chains below come from one sample, sequenced in a study of blood T cell repertoires in COVID-19. TCRdb's copy holds only in-frame clones and misses some; the assay was immunoSEQ multiplex PCR. The table has approximately 670,000 clones, 85% to 90% seen once. The specimen was peripheral blood. The receptors shown here come from a woman younger than 30 with acute or convalescent COVID-19.

CDR3 DNA sequence: TGTGCCAGCATCCCGATCAGGGGTTTTATTAATGAGCAGTTCTTC. This translates into CASIPIRGFINEQFF. The gene calls are TRBV6-5 and TRBJ2-1, with TRBD1 as a possible D gene (6 bases). In germline, CDR1 is MNHEY, CDR2 SVGAGI. Trimming removed 7 bases from V and 7 bases from J, with 20 bases in between. The CDR3 covers 15 residues.

The chain is built from TRBV6-5 and TRBJ2-2; 11 nucleotides line up with TRBD2. Germline values: CDR1 MNHEY, CDR2 SVGAGI. Trimming cost V 10 bases and J 0 bases; bases outside gene matches: 4. This CDR3 contains 15 residues. Here the CDR3 DNA reads TGTGCCACTCCGGGACTAGCGGCGAACACCGGGGAGCTGTTTTTT. Protein: CATPGLAANTGELFF.

This clone was counted once. The chain joins TRBV14 to TRBJ1-1; 8 bases map to TRBD1. V shed 1 base, J shed 3 bases, and the junction held 13 bases outside the gene matches. From germline, CDR1 is SGHDN and CDR2 FVKESK. The length of the CDR3 is 18 residues. The CDR3, as DNA: TGTGCCAGCAGCCAAGGTCGGACAGGGAGAGTTTTGCACACTGAAGCTTTCTTT. As protein: CASSQGRTGRVLHTEAFF.

The chain is built from TRBV3-1 (or the pseudogene TRBV3-2) and TRBJ2-1; 7 nucleotides agree with TRBD2. There are 14 residues in the CDR3. Germline loops: CDR1 LGHDT, CDR2 YNNKEL (reference sequence). V was pared by 3 bases and J by 8 bases, with 7 bases of the junction left unmatched. CDR3 sequence (DNA): TGTGCCAGCAGCCAGGACCGGGGGGTCGATGAGCAGTTCTTC. Translated: CASSQDRGVDEQFF.

The chain uses TRBV5-5 and TRBJ2-1; perhaps TRBD1 as D (6 bases). V gave up 0 bases and J gave up 2 bases, with 9 bases separating them. The CDR3 has 15 amino acids. The germline CDR1 and CDR2 sequences are SGHKS and YYEKEE (reference sequence). The CDR3 loop is CASSLAGDPYNEQFF. CDR3 sequence (DNA): TGTGCCAGCAGCTTGGCAGGGGATCCCTACAATGAGCAGTTCTTC.

In its sample, this clone was seen once. J is TRBJ1-2 and V is TRBV20-1; TRBD1 agrees at 10 bases. The length of the CDR3 is 12 residues. Germline loops: CDR1 DFQATT, CDR2 SNEGSKA (reference sequence). V dropped 3 bases and J dropped 8; count of bases not matched to a gene: 3. CDR3 DNA: TGCAGTGCTAGTCAGGGACAGGGGGGCTACACCTTC. Its protein is CSASQGQGGYTF.

J is TRBJ1-2 and V is TRBV4-1, with D maybe TRBD1 (6 bases). The V gene lost 0 bases and the J gene lost 3 bases, with 8 bases spanning the gap. Germline V gene lookup returns CDR1 MGHRA and CDR2 YSYEKL. CDR3 length: 14 amino acids. CDR3 sequence: CASSQDRGYYGYTF. In nucleotides, the CDR3 is TGCGCCAGCAGCCAAGACAGGGGTTACTATGGCTACACCTTC.

This chain uses TRBV3-1 (or the pseudogene TRBV3-2) with TRBJ1-5, with D perhaps TRBD1 (6 bases). Germline CDR1 reads LGHDT; CDR2 reads YNNKEL (reference sequence). Between the trimmed V and J ends, which lost 3 bases and 7 bases, there was a span of 7 bases. The CDR3 length is 12 residues. Here the CDR3 DNA reads TGTGCCAGCAGCCAGGGGACACAGCCCCAGCATTTT. It yields the protein CASSQGTQPQHF.

J is TRBJ1-1 and V is TRBV3-1 (or the pseudogene TRBV3-2); 9 bases line up with TRBD1. CDR1 and CDR2 (germline): LGHDT, YNNKEL (reference sequence). CDR3 length: 15 amino acids. Losses at the gene ends were 8 bases for V and 1 base for J; bases not matched to a gene: 8. CDR3 DNA sequence: TGTGCCAGCGCCGGACAGGGGCCAAGGAACACTGAAGCTTTCTTT. This gives the protein CASAGQGPRNTEAFF.

The rearrangement joins TRBV4-2 to TRBJ1-1, with D maybe TRBD1 (5 bases). Trimming removed 3 bases at V and 1 base at J, with 6 bases between. CDR1 and CDR2 from the germline V gene are LGHNA and YNFKEQ. The CDR3 runs to 13 residues. The CDR3 coding sequence is TGTGCCAGCAGCCAGGGGGGGAACACTGAAGCTTTCTTT. Translated: CASSQGGNTEAFF.

The chain has TRBV6-2 or TRBV6-3 and TRBJ1-6; 8 bases map to TRBD1. The CDR3 length is 17 residues. With V trimmed by 2 bases and J by 14 bases, 17 bases remained unmatched. CDR1 MNHEY and CDR2 SVGEGT come from the germline V gene. The DNA for the CDR3 is TGTGCCAGCAGTTACGCATACAGGGGGACACGATTTATTACCCTCCACTTT. Its translation is CASSYAYRGTRFITLHF.

V is TRBV2 and J is TRBJ1-6, with TRBD1 identical over 9 bases. The CDR3 loop spans 15 amino acids. CDR1 and CDR2 (germline): SNHLY, FYNNEI. J gave up 5 bases and V 1 base, and 0 bases lay outside the gene matches. CDR3 loop: CASSEGTGDNSPLHF. The CDR3 nucleotides read TGTGCCAGCAGTGAAGGGACAGGGGATAATTCACCCCTCCACTTT.

V and J are TRBV29-1 and TRBJ1-1; D may be TRBD1 (5 bases). The CDR3 is 15 residues long. The V end was cut by 4 bases, the J end by 2 bases, with 17 bases between. Germline V gives CDR1 SQVTM, CDR2 ANQGSEA. In DNA form, the CDR3 reads TGCAGCGTTGGTTCGGTGGGGGGGTTAAACACTGAAGCTTTCTTT. Its translation is CSVGSVGGLNTEAFF.

The chain combines TRBV3-1 (or the pseudogene TRBV3-2) with TRBJ1-3; 8 nucleotides align to TRBD1. V dropped 6 bases and J dropped 0; count of bases not matched to a gene: 4. CDR1 and CDR2 (germline): LGHDT, YNNKEL (reference sequence). The CDR3 spans 15 residues. In nucleotides, the CDR3 is TGTGCCAGCAGTTTCACAGGGGGCTCTGGAAACACCATATATTTT. Translated, it gives CASSFTGGSGNTIYF.

V gene TRBV7-2 combines with J gene TRBJ1-3, with D perhaps matching TRBD1 (5 bases). Germline assignment: CDR1 SGHTA and CDR2 FQGNSA. V gave up 0 bases and J gave up 8 bases, with 14 bases separating them. This CDR3 region has 15 residues. CDR3 sequence reads: CASSLAWAGLDTIYF. CDR3 nucleotide sequence: TGTGCCAGCAGCTTAGCGTGGGCAGGGTTGGACACCATATATTTT. Full variable domain (remainder filled in from reference TRBV7-2 and TRBJ1-3): GAGVSQSPSNKVTEKGKDVELRCDPISGHTALYWYRQSLGQGLEFLIYFQGNSAPDKSGLPSDRFSAERTGGSVSTLTIQRTQQEDSAVYLCASSLAWAGLDTIYFGEGSWLTVV.

This clone appeared a few times. The chain links TRBV5-1 to TRBJ2-1; TRBD2 matches 10 bases. Per germline, CDR1 SGHRS and CDR2 YFSETQ. CDR3 size: 15 residues. Unmatched junction bases numbered 7, after V lost 4 bases and J lost 6 bases. CDR3 region: CASSLKRGGFNEQFF. Here the CDR3 DNA reads TGCGCCAGCAGCCTAAAGCGGGGGGGCTTCAATGAGCAGTTCTTC.

The chain recombines TRBV19 with TRBJ1-1; 8 nucleotides agree with TRBD1. V lost 3 bases, J lost 4 bases, and 10 bases stayed unmatched. The germline CDR1 and CDR2 sequences are LNHDA and SQIVND (reference sequence). The CDR3 is 16 residues long. The chain's CDR3 is CASSIGPRTGRTEAFF. The CDR3 nucleotides are TGTGCCAGTAGTATCGGCCCCAGGACAGGGCGCACTGAAGCTTTCTTT.

This chain joins TRBV4-3 and TRBJ2-7, with D perhaps matching TRBD1 (5 bases). V was clipped by 3 bases and J by 1 base, with 13 bases between them. This CDR3 is 15 amino acids long. From germline, CDR1 is LGHNA and CDR2 YSLEER. For the CDR3, the DNA is TGCGCCAGCAGCCACCTATGGGGCAATTCCTACGAGCAGTACTTC. Its translation: CASSHLWGNSYEQYF.

V usage is TRBV19 and J usage is TRBJ1-2, with TRBD1 identical over 9 bases. This CDR3 region has 16 residues. V was pared by 0 bases and J by 2 bases, with 4 bases of the junction left unmatched. Germline CDR1 and CDR2: LNHDA and SQIVND (reference sequence). The CDR3 DNA reads TGTGCCAGTAGTATAGATACAGGGGGCGCGAACTATGGCTACACCTTC. It codes for CASSIDTGGANYGYTF.

J is TRBJ1-6 and V is TRBV6-5; 7 nucleotides match TRBD1. V gave up 6 bases and J gave up 9 bases; unmatched junction bases: 11. Germline CDR1 is MNHEY and CDR2 is SVGAGI. The CDR3 has 15 residues. The CDR3 reads CASRTTGKVSSPLHF. CDR3 in DNA: TGTGCCAGCAGAACGACAGGGAAGGTTTCTTCACCCCTCCACTTT.

The genes are TRBV5-5 and TRBJ1-5; TRBD1 agrees at 11 bases. CDR1 and CDR2 (germline): SGHKS, YYEKEE (reference sequence). V lost 2 bases to trimming and J lost 11 bases; unmatched junction nucleotides: 9. CDR3 length: 15 residues. CDR3 in amino acids: CASSLTGTGGAAQHF. The CDR3, as DNA: TGTGCCAGCAGCTTAACCGGGACAGGGGGGGCGGCCCAGCATTTT.

J is TRBJ1-2 and V is TRBV24-1; 7 bases are a match to TRBD1. Trimming removed 2 bases from V and 4 bases from J; junction bases left unmatched: 9. Germline assignment: CDR1 KGHDR and CDR2 SFDVKD. The CDR3 totals 16 residues. The CDR3 DNA reads TGTGCCACCAGTGATTCGAAGACAGGGAGTAGCTATGGCTACACCTTC. Residues: CATSDSKTGSSYGYTF.

The rearrangement uses TRBV29-1 and TRBJ1-2; TRBD1 matches at 8 bases. Germline V CDR1 and CDR2: SQVTM, ANQGSEA. The CDR3 spans 14 residues. The junction had 6 bases not matched to a gene; V was cut back by 4 bases and J by 2 bases. CDR3 in amino acids: CSVGRDRSNYGYTF. CDR3 nucleotides: TGCAGCGTTGGTAGGGACAGGTCCAACTATGGCTACACCTTC.

This clone showed up just once. The chain combines TRBV12-5 with TRBJ1-3; D is perhaps TRBD1 (6 bases). Trimming removed 1 base from V and 0 bases from J, with 13 bases in between. Germline V gene data show CDR1 as LGHNT and CDR2 as FRNRAP. This CDR3 has 17 residues. The CDR3 DNA follows: TGTGCTAGTGGTTTGGGGGACACCAGCCTCTCTGGAAACACCATATATTTT. It translates to CASGLGDTSLSGNTIYF.

V gene TRBV24-1 combines with J gene TRBJ1-3; 10 nucleotides line up with TRBD1. CDR1 and CDR2 from the germline V gene are KGHDR and SFDVKD. The CDR3 length is 17 residues. After removal of 5 bases from V and 1 base from J, the junction contained 7 bases not matched to a gene. The CDR3 sequence is CATSGGDRGGSGNTIYF. CDR3 sequence (DNA): TGTGCCACCAGTGGAGGGGACAGGGGAGGATCTGGAAACACCATATATTTT.

This sequence joins TRBV4-2 and TRBJ1-2, with D possibly matching TRBD1 (5 bases). This CDR3 region has 13 residues. Germline CDR1 is LGHNA and CDR2 is YNFKEQ. Deletions cut 4 bases from V and 4 bases from J, with 10 bases between. The CDR3 DNA reads as TGTGCCAGCAGCCTTGGGGGGGGCTATGGCTACACCTTC. The encoded protein is CASSLGGGYGYTF.